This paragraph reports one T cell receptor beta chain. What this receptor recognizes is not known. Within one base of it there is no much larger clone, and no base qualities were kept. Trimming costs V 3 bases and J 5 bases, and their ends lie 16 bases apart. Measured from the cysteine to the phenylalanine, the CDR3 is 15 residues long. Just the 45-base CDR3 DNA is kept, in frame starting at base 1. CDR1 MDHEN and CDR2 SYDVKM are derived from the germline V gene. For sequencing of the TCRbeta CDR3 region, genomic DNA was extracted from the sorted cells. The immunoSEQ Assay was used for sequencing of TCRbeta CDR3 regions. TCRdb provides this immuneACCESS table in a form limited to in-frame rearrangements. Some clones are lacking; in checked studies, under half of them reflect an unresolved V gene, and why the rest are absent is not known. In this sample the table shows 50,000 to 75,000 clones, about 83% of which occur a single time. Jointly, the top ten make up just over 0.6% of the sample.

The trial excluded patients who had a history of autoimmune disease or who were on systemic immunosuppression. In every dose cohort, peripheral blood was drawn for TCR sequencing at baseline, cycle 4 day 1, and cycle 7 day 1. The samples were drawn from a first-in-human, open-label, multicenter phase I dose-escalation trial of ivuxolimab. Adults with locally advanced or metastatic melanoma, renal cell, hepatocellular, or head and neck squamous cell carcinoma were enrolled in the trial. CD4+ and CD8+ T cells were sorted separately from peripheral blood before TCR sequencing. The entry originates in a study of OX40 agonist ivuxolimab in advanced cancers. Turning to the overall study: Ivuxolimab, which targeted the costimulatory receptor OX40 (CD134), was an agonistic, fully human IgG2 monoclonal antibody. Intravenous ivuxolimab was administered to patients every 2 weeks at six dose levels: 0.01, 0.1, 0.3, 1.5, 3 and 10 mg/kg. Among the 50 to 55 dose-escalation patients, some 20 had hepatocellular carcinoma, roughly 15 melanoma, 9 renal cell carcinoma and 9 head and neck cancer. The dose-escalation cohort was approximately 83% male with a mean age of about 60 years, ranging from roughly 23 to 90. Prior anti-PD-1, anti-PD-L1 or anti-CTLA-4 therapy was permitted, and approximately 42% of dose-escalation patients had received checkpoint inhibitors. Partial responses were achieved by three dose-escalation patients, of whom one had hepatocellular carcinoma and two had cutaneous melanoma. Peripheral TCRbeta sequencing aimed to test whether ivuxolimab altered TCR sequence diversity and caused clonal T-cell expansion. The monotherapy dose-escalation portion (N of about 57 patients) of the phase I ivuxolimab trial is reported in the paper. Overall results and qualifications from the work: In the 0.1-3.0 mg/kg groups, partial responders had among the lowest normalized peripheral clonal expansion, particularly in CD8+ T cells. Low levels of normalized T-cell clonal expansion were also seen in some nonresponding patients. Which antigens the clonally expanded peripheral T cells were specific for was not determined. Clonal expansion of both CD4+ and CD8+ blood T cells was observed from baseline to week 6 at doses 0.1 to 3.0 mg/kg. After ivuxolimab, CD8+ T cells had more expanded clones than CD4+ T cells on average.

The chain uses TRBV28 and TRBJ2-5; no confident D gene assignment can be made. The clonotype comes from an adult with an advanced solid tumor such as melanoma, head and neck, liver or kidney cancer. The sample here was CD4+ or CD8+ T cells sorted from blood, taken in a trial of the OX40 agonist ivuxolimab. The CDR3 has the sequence CASSFQSRPGETQYF. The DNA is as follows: TGTGCCAGCAGTTTCCAAAGCCGACCCGGGGAGACCCAGTACTTC.